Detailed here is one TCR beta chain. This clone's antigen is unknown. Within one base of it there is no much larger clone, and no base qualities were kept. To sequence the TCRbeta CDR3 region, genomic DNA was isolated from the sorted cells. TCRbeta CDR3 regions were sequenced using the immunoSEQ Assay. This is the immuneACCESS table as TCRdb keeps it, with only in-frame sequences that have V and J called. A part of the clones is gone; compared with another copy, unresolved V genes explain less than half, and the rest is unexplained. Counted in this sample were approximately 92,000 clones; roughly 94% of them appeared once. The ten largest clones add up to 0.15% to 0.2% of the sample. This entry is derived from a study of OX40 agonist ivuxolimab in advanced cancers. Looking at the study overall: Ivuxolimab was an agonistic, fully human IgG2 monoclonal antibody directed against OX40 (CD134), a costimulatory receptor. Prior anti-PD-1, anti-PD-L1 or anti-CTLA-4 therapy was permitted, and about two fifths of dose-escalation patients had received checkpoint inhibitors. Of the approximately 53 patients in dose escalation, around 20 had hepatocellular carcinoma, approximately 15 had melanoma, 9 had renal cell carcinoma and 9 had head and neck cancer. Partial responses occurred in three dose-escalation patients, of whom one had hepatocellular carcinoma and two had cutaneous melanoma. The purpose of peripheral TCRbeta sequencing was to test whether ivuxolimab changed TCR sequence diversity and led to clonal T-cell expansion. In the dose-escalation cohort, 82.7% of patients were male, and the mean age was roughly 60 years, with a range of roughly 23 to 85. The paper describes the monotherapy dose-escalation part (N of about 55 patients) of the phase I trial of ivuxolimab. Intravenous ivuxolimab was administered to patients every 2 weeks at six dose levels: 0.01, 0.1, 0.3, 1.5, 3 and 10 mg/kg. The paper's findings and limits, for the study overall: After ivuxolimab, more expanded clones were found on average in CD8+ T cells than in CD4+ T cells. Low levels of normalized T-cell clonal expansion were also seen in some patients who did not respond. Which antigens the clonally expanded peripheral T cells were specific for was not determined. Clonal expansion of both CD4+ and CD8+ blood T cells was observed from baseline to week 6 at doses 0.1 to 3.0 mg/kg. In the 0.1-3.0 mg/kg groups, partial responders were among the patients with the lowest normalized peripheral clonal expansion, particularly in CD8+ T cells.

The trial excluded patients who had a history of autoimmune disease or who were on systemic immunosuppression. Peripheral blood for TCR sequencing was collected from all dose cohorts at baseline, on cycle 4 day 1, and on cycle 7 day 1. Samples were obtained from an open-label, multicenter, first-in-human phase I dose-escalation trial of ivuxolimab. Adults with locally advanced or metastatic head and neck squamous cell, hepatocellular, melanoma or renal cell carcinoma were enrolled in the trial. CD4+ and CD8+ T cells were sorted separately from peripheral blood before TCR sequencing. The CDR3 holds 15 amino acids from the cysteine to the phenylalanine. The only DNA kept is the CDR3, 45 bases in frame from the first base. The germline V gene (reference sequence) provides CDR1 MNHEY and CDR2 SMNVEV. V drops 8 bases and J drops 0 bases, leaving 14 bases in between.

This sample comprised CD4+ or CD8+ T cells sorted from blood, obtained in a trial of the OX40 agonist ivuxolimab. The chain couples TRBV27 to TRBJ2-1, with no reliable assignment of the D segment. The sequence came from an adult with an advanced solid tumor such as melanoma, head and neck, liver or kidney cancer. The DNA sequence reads TGTGCCAGCCGGTTTGGTTTGAGCTCCTACAATGAGCAGTTCTTC. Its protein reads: CASRFGLSSYNEQFF.